These 10 T cell receptor beta chains were all obtained from the same sample, sequenced in a study of cytomegalovirus exposure and HLA in healthy donors. The primer mix had 60 Vbeta and 13 Jbeta primers. This table comes from immunoSEQ multiplex PCR, and its TCRdb copy is limited to in-frame clones, with some not included. The data hold 150,000 to 200,000 clones, with 77% observed a single time. Sequenced: PBMCs. These receptors were taken from a woman under 40 in good health and CMV-seronegative.

This rearrangement joins TRBV7-8 to TRBJ1-2, with D maybe TRBD1 (6 bases). CDR1 is SGHVS and CDR2 is FQNEAQ in the germline V gene. The germline V and J ends were trimmed by 1 base and 8 bases, with 23 bases remaining between them. This CDR3 spans 17 amino acids. The chain's CDR3 is CASSLEQGGGAGLGYTF. The CDR3 coding sequence is TGTGCCAGCAGCTTAGAGCAAGGGGGGGGAGCAGGGCTGGGCTACACCTTC.

The chain links TRBV7-2 to TRBJ2-1; TRBD2 is a possible D gene (6 bases). Germline values: CDR1 SGHTA, CDR2 FQGNSA. CDR3 size: 14 residues. The V end lost 5 bases, the J end lost 10 bases, and 18 bases lay between the germline ends. CDR3 sequence reads: CASSPQGTPSEQFF. The CDR3 region has the DNA TGTGCCAGCAGCCCCCAAGGGACTCCCTCGGAGCAGTTCTTC. Full variable domain (missing parts from reference TRBV7-2 and TRBJ2-1): GAGVSQSPSNKVTEKGKDVELRCDPISGHTALYWYRQSLGQGLEFLIYFQGNSAPDKSGLPSDRFSAERTGGSVSTLTIQRTQQEDSAVYLCASSPQGTPSEQFFGPGTRLTVL.

This rearrangement joins TRBV25-1 to TRBJ1-1; 9 nucleotides align to TRBD1. V shed 2 bases, J shed 5 bases, and the junction held 6 bases outside the gene matches. The V gene's germline CDR1 is MGHDK and CDR2 SYGVNS. The CDR3 contains 15 residues. CDR3 loop: CASSEPQGAGTEAFF. Here the CDR3 DNA reads TGTGCCAGCAGTGAACCACAGGGGGCTGGTACTGAAGCTTTCTTT.

V gene TRBV5-4 combines with J gene TRBJ2-3, with 7 bases lining up with TRBD1. Germline CDR1 is SGHNT and CDR2 is YYREEE (reference sequence). Germline trimming cut 4 bases from V and 4 bases from J; bases unmatched to any gene: 6. This CDR3 comprises 14 residues. The chain's CDR3 is CASSVQGFADTQYF. CDR3 bases: TGTGCCAGCAGCGTACAGGGGTTTGCAGATACGCAGTATTTT. The complete variable domain, with remaining parts taken from reference TRBV5-4 and TRBJ2-3, reads ETGVTQSPTHLIKTRGQQVTLRCSSQSGHNTVSWYQQALGQGPQFIFQYYREEENGRGNFPPRFSGLQFPNYSSELNVNALELDDSALYLCASSVQGFADTQYFGPGTRLTVL.

V gene TRBV2 combines with J gene TRBJ2-2; 8 nucleotides agree with TRBD1. V was clipped by 5 bases and J by 4 bases; unmatched bases: 3. Germline loops: CDR1 SNHLY, CDR2 FYNNEI. The CDR3 sequence is 14 residues long. The DNA for the CDR3 is TGTGCCAGCAGTAGGGACAGGCCCACCGGGGAGCTGTTTTTT. It specifies CASSRDRPTGELFF.

CDR3 DNA: TGTGCCAGCAGTTACGGAGGTAATGAAGCTTTCTTT. Translated, it gives CASSYGGNEAFF. The gene calls are TRBV6-6 and TRBJ1-1; the D is unclear. The CDR3 is 12 amino acids. Trimming pared 2 bases from V and 7 bases from J, leaving 8 bases between. CDR1 is MNHNY and CDR2 is SVGAGI in the germline V gene (reference sequence).

The V and J genes are TRBV27 and TRBJ2-2; D is ambiguous. V was trimmed by 5 bases and J by 4 bases, leaving 20 bases between them. The CDR3 is made up of 17 amino acids. CDR1 is MNHEY, CDR2 SMNVEV, per germline (reference sequence). The CDR3 is CASSGPLAEVGTGELFF. CDR3 DNA: TGTGCCAGCAGTGGCCCCTTGGCGGAAGTAGGCACCGGGGAGCTGTTTTTT.

Only one count was recorded for this clone. This sequence joins TRBV27 and TRBJ2-3, with 12 bases that match TRBD2. Germline CDR1 MNHEY, CDR2 SMNVEV (reference sequence). Trimming at V came to 4 bases and at J to 3 bases, leaving 2 bases not matched to a gene. The CDR3 is made up of 15 amino acids. CDR3 sequence reads: CASSSLAGGTDTQYF. The CDR3 bases are TGTGCCAGCAGTTCGCTAGCGGGGGGGACAGATACGCAGTATTTT.

The chain uses TRBV6-5 and TRBJ2-2; TRBD2 is a possible D gene (6 bases). There are 15 residues in the CDR3. Trimming took off 2 bases at V and 6 bases at J, with 13 bases between the two ends. Germline-derived CDR1 and CDR2 are MNHEY and SVGAGI. As DNA, the CDR3 is TGTGCCAGCAGTTACCAGGGTAGGGAGGCCGGGGAGCTGTTTTTT. Residues: CASSYQGREAGELFF.

The chain uses TRBV19 and TRBJ1-1; weak D call: TRBD1 (5 bases). Trimming pared 4 bases from V and 3 bases from J, leaving 9 bases between. Per germline, CDR1 LNHDA and CDR2 SQIVND (reference sequence). CDR3 length: 13 amino acids. The CDR3 coding sequence is TGTGCCAGTAGTAGTTGGGGGGACACTGAAGCTTTCTTT. Translating it yields CASSSWGDTEAFF.